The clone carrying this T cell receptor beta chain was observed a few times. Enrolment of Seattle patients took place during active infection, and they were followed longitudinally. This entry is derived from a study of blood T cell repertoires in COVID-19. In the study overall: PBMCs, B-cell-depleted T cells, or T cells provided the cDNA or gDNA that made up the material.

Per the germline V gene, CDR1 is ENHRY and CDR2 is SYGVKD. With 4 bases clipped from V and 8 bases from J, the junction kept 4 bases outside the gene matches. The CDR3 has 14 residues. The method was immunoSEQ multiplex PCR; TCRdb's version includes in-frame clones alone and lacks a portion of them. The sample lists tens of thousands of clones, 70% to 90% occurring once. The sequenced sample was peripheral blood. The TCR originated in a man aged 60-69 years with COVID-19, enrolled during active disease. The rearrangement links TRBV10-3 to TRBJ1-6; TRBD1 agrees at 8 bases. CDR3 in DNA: TGTGCCATCAGTGTTGGACAGGGTGATTCACCCCTCCACTTT. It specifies CAISVGQGDSPLHF.